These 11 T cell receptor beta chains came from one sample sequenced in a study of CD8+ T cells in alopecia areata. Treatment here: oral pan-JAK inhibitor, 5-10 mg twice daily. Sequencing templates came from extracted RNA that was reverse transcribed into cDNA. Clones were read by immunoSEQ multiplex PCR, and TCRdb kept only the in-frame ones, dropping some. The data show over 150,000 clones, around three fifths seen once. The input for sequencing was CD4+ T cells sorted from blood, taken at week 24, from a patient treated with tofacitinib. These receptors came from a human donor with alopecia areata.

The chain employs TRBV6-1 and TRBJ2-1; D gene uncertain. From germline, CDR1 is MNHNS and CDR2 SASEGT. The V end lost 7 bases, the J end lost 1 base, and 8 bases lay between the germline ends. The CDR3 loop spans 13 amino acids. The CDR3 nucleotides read TGTGCCAGCACCAGAACATCCTACAATGAGCAGTTCTTC. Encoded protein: CASTRTSYNEQFF.

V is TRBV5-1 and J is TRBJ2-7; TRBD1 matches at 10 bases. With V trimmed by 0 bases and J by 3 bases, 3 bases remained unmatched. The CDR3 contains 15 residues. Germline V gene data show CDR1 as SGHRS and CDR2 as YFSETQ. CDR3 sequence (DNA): TGCGCCAGCAGCTTGGAAGGGACAGGGGTCTACGAGCAGTACTTC. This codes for CASSLEGTGVYEQYF.

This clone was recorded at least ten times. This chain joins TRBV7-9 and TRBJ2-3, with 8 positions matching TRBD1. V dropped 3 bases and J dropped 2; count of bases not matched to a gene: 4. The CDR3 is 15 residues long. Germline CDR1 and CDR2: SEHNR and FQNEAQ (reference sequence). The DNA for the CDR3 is TGTGCCAGCAGCTTCGGGACAGGCCTCACAGATACGCAGTATTTT. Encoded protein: CASSFGTGLTDTQYF.

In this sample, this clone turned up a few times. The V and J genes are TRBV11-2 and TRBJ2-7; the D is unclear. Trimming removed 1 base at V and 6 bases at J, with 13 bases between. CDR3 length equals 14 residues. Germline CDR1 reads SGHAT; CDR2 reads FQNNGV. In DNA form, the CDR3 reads TGTGCCAGCAGCTTAGTCGGACGCACCACCGAGCAGTACTTC. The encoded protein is CASSLVGRTTEQYF. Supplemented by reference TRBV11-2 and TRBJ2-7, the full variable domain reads EAGVAQSPRYKIIEKRQSVAFWCNPISGHATLYWYQQILGQGPKLLIQFQNNGVVDDSQLPKDRFSAERLKGVDSTLKIQPAKLEDSAVYLCASSLVGRTTEQYFGPGTRLTVT.

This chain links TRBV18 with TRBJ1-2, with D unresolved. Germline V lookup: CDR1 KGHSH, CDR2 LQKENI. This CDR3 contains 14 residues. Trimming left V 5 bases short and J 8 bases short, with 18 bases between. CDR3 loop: CASSLERVFAGYTF. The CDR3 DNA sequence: TGTGCCAGCTCATTAGAACGGGTGTTTGCCGGCTACACCTTC.

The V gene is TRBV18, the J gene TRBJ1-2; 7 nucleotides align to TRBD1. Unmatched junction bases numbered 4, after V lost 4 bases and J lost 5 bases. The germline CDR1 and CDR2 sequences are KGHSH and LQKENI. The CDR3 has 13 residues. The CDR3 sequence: CASSQGQEYGYTF. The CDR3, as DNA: TGTGCCAGCTCACAAGGACAGGAATATGGCTACACCTTC.

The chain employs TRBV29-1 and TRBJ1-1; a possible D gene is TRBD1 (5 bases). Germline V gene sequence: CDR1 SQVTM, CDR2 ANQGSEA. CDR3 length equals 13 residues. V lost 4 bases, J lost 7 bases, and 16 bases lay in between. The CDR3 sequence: CSVVGVGVGEAFF. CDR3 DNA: TGCAGCGTTGTAGGGGTTGGGGTAGGTGAAGCTTTCTTT.

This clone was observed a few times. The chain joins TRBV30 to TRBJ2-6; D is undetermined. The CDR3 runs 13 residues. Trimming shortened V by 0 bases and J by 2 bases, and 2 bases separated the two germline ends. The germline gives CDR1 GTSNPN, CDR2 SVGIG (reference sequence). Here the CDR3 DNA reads TGTGCCTGGAGTGTAACTGGGGCCAACGTCCTGACTTTC. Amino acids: CAWSVTGANVLTF. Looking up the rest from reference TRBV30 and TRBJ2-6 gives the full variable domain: SQTIHQWPATLVQPVGSPLSLECTVEGTSNPNLYWYRQAAGRGLQLLFYSVGIGQISSEVPQNLSASRPQDRQFILSSKKLLLSDSGFYLCAWSVTGANVLTFGAGSRLTVL.

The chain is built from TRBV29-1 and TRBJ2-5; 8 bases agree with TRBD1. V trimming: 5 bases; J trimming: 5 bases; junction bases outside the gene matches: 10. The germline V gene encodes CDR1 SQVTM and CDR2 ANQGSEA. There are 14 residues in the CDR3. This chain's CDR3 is CSVWTGRMMETQYF. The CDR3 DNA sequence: TGCAGCGTTTGGACAGGGAGGATGATGGAGACCCAGTACTTC.

The DNA for the CDR3 is TGTGCCTGGAGTGAGGGAGGGGGCTTGAACACTGAAGCTTTCTTT. Amino acids: CAWSEGGGLNTEAFF. The chain is built from TRBV30 and TRBJ1-1; 7 bases line up with TRBD1. In germline, CDR1 is GTSNPN, CDR2 SVGIG (reference sequence). The V and J ends lost 1 base and 0 bases, in that order; junction bases with no gene match: 5. This CDR3 has 15 residues.

The CDR3 DNA reads TGTGCCAGCAGCTTGAGGTGGGGGAATGGCTACACCTTC. Protein: CASSLRWGNGYTF. The gene calls are TRBV7-9 and TRBJ1-2; D may be TRBD1 (5 bases). With 3 bases removed from V and 6 bases from J, the gap between germline ends came to 11 bases. The CDR3 consists of 13 residues. CDR1 is SEHNR and CDR2 is FQNEAQ in the germline V gene (reference sequence).